One and the same sample provided the 7 T cell receptor beta chains below, sequenced in a study of beta chain features in type 1 diabetes. Their cognate antigens are unknown. All of the isolated RNA was reverse transcribed, so expressed TCRB transcripts were sequenced. The table came from immunoSEQ multiplex PCR; TCRdb's copy has only in-frame clones and leaves some out. The profile shows about 160,000 clones, 7.5% to 8.5% of them singletons. Study-level results: TCRB CDR3 length was moderately but significantly reduced in all four CD4+ subsets of Type 1 diabetes patients.

The sequenced sample was central memory CD4+ T cells from blood. These receptors were taken from a man between 18 and 29 years old with type 1 diabetes.

This clone was recorded a few times. The J gene is TRBJ2-5, the V gene TRBV21-1; the table gives TRBD2 as D, unverified against the DNA. TRBV21-1 is recorded as a pseudogene. This CDR3 spans 19 amino acids. The CDR3 DNA follows: TGTGCCAGCAGCAAAACAGTAAAGACTAGCGGGGGGGCCCAAGAGACCCAGTACTTC. Its protein is CASSKTVKTSGGAQETQYF.

This clone was counted many times. The chain couples TRBV29-1 to TRBJ2-2; D is ambiguous. V lost 3 bases, J lost 3 bases, and 5 bases lay in between. CDR1 is SQVTM, CDR2 ANQGSEA, per germline. This CDR3 spans 12 amino acids. Here the CDR3 DNA reads TGCAGCGTTGATGCGTACACCGGGGAGCTGTTTTTT. It yields the protein CSVDAYTGELFF.

This chain connects TRBV5-1 to TRBJ2-2, with TRBD1 as a possible D gene (6 bases). The CDR3 has 14 residues. The germline V gene encodes CDR1 SGHRS and CDR2 YFSETQ. Deletions cut 2 bases from V and 3 bases from J, with 8 bases between. The DNA for the CDR3 is TGCGCCAGCAGCTTTTACAGGGACACCGGGGAGCTGTTTTTT. It yields the protein CASSFYRDTGELFF.

The table lists this clone with a few counts. V and J are TRBV2 and TRBJ1-2; the D gene is possibly TRBD1 (6 bases). This CDR3 has 14 amino acids. V lost 2 bases to trimming and J lost 4 bases, with 11 bases between them. Germline V gene sequence: CDR1 SNHLY, CDR2 FYNNEI. CDR3 coding DNA: TGTGCCAGCAGTGAATCAGGGGCTTCCTATGGCTACACCTTC. Translation gives CASSESGASYGYTF.

This clone was detected a few times. The V call is TRBV2, the J call TRBJ2-5, with 8 bases matching TRBD1. The germline V gene has CDR1 SNHLY and CDR2 FYNNEI. This CDR3 has 13 residues. The V and J ends lost 7 bases and 3 bases, in that order; junction bases with no gene match: 4. CDR3 region: CASTGTGKETQYF. As DNA, the CDR3 is TGTGCCAGCACGGGGACAGGCAAAGAGACCCAGTACTTC.

In this sample, this clone turned up a few times. The V and J genes are TRBV19 and TRBJ2-7; 8 positions match TRBD1. The CDR3 has 14 amino acids. Per germline, CDR1 LNHDA and CDR2 SQIVND (reference sequence). V trimming: 9 bases; J trimming: 0 bases; junction bases outside the gene matches: 7. The CDR3 loop reads CASGQGIGSYEQYF. In DNA, the CDR3 is TGTGCCAGCGGACAGGGAATCGGCTCCTACGAGCAGTACTTC.

This clone was found a few times. CDR3 sequence (DNA): TGTGCCTGGAGTATTCAGGACAGGTTGACTGAAGCTTTCTTT. Residues: CAWSIQDRLTEAFF. The chain carries TRBV30 and TRBJ1-1; 7 nucleotides agree with TRBD1. Germline values: CDR1 GTSNPN, CDR2 SVGIG (reference sequence). V shed 2 bases and J 5 bases; nucleotides not matched to a gene: 8. The CDR3 loop spans 14 amino acids. Full variable domain (rest looked up from reference TRBV30 and TRBJ1-1): SQTIHQWPATLVQPVGSPLSLECTVEGTSNPNLYWYRQAAGRGLQLLFYSVGIGQISSEVPQNLSASRPQDRQFILSSKKLLLSDSGFYLCAWSIQDRLTEAFFGQGTRLTVV.